In this sample, the clone carrying this T cell receptor (beta chain) turned up many times. Its antigen is unidentified. The CDR3 consists of 17 residues. V was clipped by 5 bases and J by 7 bases; unmatched bases: 11. Per the germline V gene, CDR1 is MGHDK and CDR2 is SYGVNS. This specimen comes from a study of T cell responses to AZD1222 COVID-19 vaccine. Study results and limitations: Repertoires were obtained only post-peak T cell response. Just 5 to 7 AZD1222 recipients were seropositive at baseline.

Sequenced by immunoSEQ multiplex PCR; TCRdb stores in-frame clones only, minus some. The sample has approximately 60,000 clones; roughly 70% are singletons. The clonotype comes from an adult in good health. Sequenced here: peripheral blood, sampled on day 0 of AZD1222 vaccination. This rearrangement joins TRBV25-1 to TRBJ1-4, with 12 bases lining up with TRBD1. CDR3 sequence: CASSRGTGGATAEKLFF. The CDR3 DNA reads as TGTGCCAGCAGTCGGGGGACAGGGGGCGCGACGGCTGAAAAACTGTTTTTT. Looking up the rest from reference TRBV25-1 and TRBJ1-4 gives the full variable domain: EADIYQTPRYLVIGTGKKITLECSQTMGHDKMYWYQQDPGMELHLIHYSYGVNSTEKGDLSSESTVSRIRTEHFPLTLESARPSHTSQYLCASSRGTGGATAEKLFFGSGTQLSVL.